These 12 T cell receptor beta chains came from one sample sequenced in a study of shared clonotypes between healthy human individuals. Positive CCR7 selection of CD45RO-negative cells yielded the naive CD8 cells, and terminally differentiated effector memory CD45RA+ cells were excluded. The assay was immunoSEQ multiplex PCR, and TCRdb's table has in-frame clones only and misses some. The sample comprises about 1,800,000 clones, about 95% of which are singletons, and approximately 1.2% rests with the top ten. The sequencing sample was made of naive CD8+ T cells sorted from blood. The receptors stem from a man aged 18 to 30 in good health.

V usage is TRBV5-4 and J usage is TRBJ1-1; possible D gene TRBD1, 5 bases. Trimming stripped 4 bases from V and 1 base from J, with 20 bases between. There are 17 residues in the CDR3. The V gene's germline CDR1 is SGHNT and CDR2 YYREEE (reference sequence). CDR3 sequence (DNA): TGTGCCAGCAGCCCCCCAGAGGGACTTCCTTCGAACACTGAAGCTTTCTTT. It specifies CASSPPEGLPSNTEAFF.

V usage is TRBV27 and J usage is TRBJ2-2, with unresolved D. Germline V gene lookup returns CDR1 MNHEY and CDR2 SMNVEV (reference sequence). V lost 4 bases to trimming and J lost 5 bases, with 11 bases between them. The CDR3 sequence is 14 residues long. CDR3: CASSYAVGTGELFF. In DNA, the CDR3 is TGTGCCAGCAGTTACGCTGTGGGGACCGGGGAGCTGTTTTTT.

The chain carries TRBV7-9 and TRBJ1-1, with D possibly matching TRBD1 (5 bases). Germline CDR1 is SEHNR and CDR2 is FQNEAQ (reference sequence). Trimming removed 4 bases at V and 5 bases at J, with 20 bases between. The CDR3 runs to 16 residues. The CDR3, as DNA: TGTGCCAGCAGCTCCCAAGCCCGTCCAGGGAGGACTGAAGCTTTCTTT. As protein: CASSSQARPGRTEAFF.

The V and J genes are TRBV6-6 and TRBJ2-7, with TRBD2 matching over 13 bases. Germline lookup yields CDR1 MNHNY and CDR2 SVGAGI (reference sequence). Trimming removed 6 bases from V and 2 bases from J; junction bases left unmatched: 7. This CDR3 comprises 16 residues. CDR3 residues: CASSLRLAGGPYEQYF. The CDR3 nucleotides read TGTGCCAGCAGCCTGAGACTAGCGGGAGGTCCCTACGAGCAGTACTTC.

The V and J genes are TRBV7-3 and TRBJ1-1; possible D gene TRBD1, 5 bases. This CDR3 spans 18 amino acids. Germline V gives CDR1 SGHTA, CDR2 FQGTGA. The germline V and J ends were trimmed by 5 bases and 4 bases, with 26 bases remaining between them. CDR3 in amino acids: CASSPRGRPRDRGTEAFF. The CDR3, as DNA: TGTGCCAGCAGCCCCCGAGGCAGGCCCCGCGATAGGGGCACTGAAGCTTTCTTT.

This sequence joins TRBV4-1 and TRBJ1-4; D gene ambiguous. Trimming cost V 0 bases and J 8 bases, with 16 bases left between them. CDR3 length: 16 residues. CDR1 and CDR2 (germline): MGHRA, YSYEKL. CDR3 protein: CASSQDPSSPGEKLFF. In DNA, the CDR3 is TGCGCCAGCAGCCAAGACCCCAGTTCCCCTGGAGAAAAACTGTTTTTT.

V is TRBV10-3 and J is TRBJ1-2; D gene unclear. The CDR3 sequence is 17 residues long. Trimming shortened V by 0 bases and J by 1 base, and 15 bases separated the two germline ends. Germline-derived CDR1 and CDR2 are ENHRY and SYGVKD. The CDR3 loop is CAISESVTTQNNYGYTF. For the CDR3, the DNA is TGTGCCATCAGTGAGTCAGTTACGACACAAAATAACTATGGCTACACCTTC.

This clone was found once. The V call is TRBV5-6, the J call TRBJ1-1; D is uncertain. In germline, CDR1 is SGHDT, CDR2 YYEEEE. The CDR3 loop spans 14 amino acids. V was shortened by 1 base and J by 1 base, with 8 bases between the two germline ends. DNA for the CDR3: TGTGCCAGCAGCTTGTTTGGTGAGAACACTGAAGCTTTCTTT. Protein: CASSLFGENTEAFF.

Of note for this clone: Within the sample, other DNA sequences also encode this same CDR3. This chain uses TRBV7-9 with TRBJ2-7; 11 bases match TRBD1. CDR3 length: 15 amino acids. Germline lookup yields CDR1 SEHNR and CDR2 FQNEAQ (reference sequence). V lost 4 bases and J lost 2; bases outside the gene matches: 4. CDR3 sequence: CASSSGGQGAYEQYF. CDR3 sequence (DNA): TGTGCCAGCAGCTCAGGGGGACAGGGGGCCTACGAGCAGTACTTC.

The rearrangement uses TRBV5-8 and TRBJ2-7; D is uncertain. The ends were cut back, 7 bases at V and 2 bases at J, with 4 bases in the middle. Per germline, CDR1 SGHTS and CDR2 YDEGEE. This CDR3 is 10 amino acids long. CDR3 in DNA: TGTGCCAGCGGACCCTACGAGCAGTACTTC. Translated: CASGPYEQYF.

As for this clone: The sample has other DNA sequences that encode this CDR3 too. Here the CDR3 reads CASSIGGSYNEQFF. Written as DNA, the CDR3 is TGTGCCAGTAGTATAGGGGGATCCTACAATGAGCAGTTCTTC. The chain combines TRBV19 with TRBJ2-1; D is unclear. Trimming took 1 base from V and 1 from J, leaving 5 bases between them. This CDR3 is 14 amino acids long. CDR1 LNHDA and CDR2 SQIVND come from the germline V gene (reference sequence).

The count of this clone is one. J is TRBJ1-5 and V is TRBV6-4, with D uncertain. With 7 bases removed from V and 0 bases from J, the gap between germline ends came to 10 bases. The CDR3 has 14 residues. Germline V gives CDR1 MRHNA, CDR2 SNTAGT. CDR3 DNA sequence: TGTGCCAGCACCCCTCCCCCTAGCAATCAGCCCCAGCATTTT. Amino acid sequence: CASTPPPSNQPQHF.